The sample holds a few counts of the clone carrying this T cell receptor beta chain. The PCR had 60 Vbeta and 13 Jbeta primers. TCRdb keeps only in-frame clones here, not all; method: immunoSEQ multiplex PCR. This table holds almost 200,000 clones, roughly three quarters found once. The sample is drawn from a study of cytomegalovirus exposure and HLA in healthy donors. This CDR3 region has 14 residues. The germline gives CDR1 SNHLY, CDR2 FYNNEI. With 8 bases removed from V and 0 bases from J, the gap between germline ends came to 8 bases. The sequenced sample consisted of PBMCs. The chain has TRBV2 and TRBJ2-6; D possibly corresponds to TRBD1 (6 bases). The source of this sequence is a male donor in good health and CMV-seropositive. This chain's CDR3 is CASEGGSGANVLTF. CDR3 nucleotide sequence: TGTGCCAGCGAAGGGGGCTCTGGGGCCAACGTCCTGACTTTC. Complete variable domain (other parts from reference TRBV2 and TRBJ2-6): EPEVTQTPSHQVTQMGQEVILRCVPISNHLYFYWYRQILGQKVEFLVSFYNNEISEKSEIFDDQFSVERPDGSNFTLKIRSTKLEDSAMYFCASEGGSGANVLTFGAGSRLTVL.